This T cell receptor beta chain was sequenced in a study of T cell responses to AZD1222 COVID-19 vaccine. Findings of the study overall: Mostly white British, mostly female donors; authors suggested clonal diversity may be underestimated.

Points on this clone: Its antigen is not identified.

Clones were read by immunoSEQ multiplex PCR, and TCRdb kept only the in-frame ones, dropping some. The profile covers 95,000 to 150,000 clones, with over 80% appearing a single time and 11% to 15% taken by the ten largest. CDR1 and CDR2 from the germline V gene are MNHNS and SASEGT. Losses at the gene ends were 0 bases for V and 4 bases for J; bases not matched to a gene: 7. The CDR3 is made up of 17 amino acids. The specimen comprised peripheral blood, sampled on day 0 of AZD1222 vaccination. This chain links TRBV6-1 with TRBJ2-1, with 9 positions matching TRBD1. The TCR originated in an adult in good health. The CDR3 bases are TGTGCCAGCAGTGAAGCGGGAGGGACAGGGATATACAATGAGCAGTTCTTC. Protein product: CASSEAGGTGIYNEQFF.